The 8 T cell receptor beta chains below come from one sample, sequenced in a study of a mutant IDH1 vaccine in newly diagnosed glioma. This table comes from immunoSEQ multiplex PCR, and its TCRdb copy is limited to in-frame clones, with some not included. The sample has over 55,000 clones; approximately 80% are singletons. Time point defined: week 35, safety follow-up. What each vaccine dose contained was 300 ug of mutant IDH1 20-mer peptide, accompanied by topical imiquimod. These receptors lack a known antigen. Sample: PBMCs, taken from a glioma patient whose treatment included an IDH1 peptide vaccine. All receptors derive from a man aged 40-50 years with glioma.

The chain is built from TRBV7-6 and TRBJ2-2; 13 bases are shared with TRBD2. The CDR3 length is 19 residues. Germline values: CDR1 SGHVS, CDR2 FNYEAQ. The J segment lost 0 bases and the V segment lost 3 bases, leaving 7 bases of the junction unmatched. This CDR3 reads CASSFRTSGGSANTGELFF. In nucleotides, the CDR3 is TGTGCCAGCAGCTTCAGGACTAGCGGGGGCTCTGCGAACACCGGGGAGCTGTTTTTT.

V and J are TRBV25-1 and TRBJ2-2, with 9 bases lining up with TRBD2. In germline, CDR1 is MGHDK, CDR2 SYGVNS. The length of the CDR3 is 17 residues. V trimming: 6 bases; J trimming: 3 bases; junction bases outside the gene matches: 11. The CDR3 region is CASSRRRTSADTGELFF. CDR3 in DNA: TGTGCCAGCAGCCGGAGACGGACTAGCGCGGACACCGGGGAGCTGTTTTTT.

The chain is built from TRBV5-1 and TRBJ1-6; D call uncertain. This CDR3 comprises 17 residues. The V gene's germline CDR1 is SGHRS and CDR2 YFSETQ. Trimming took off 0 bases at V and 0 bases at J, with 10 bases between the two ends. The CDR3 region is CASSLGPGSSYNSPLHF. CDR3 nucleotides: TGCGCCAGCAGCTTGGGCCCGGGGAGCTCCTATAATTCACCCCTCCACTTT. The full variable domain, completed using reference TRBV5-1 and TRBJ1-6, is KAGVTQTPRYLIKTRGQQVTLSCSPISGHRSVSWYQQTPGQGLQFLFEYFSETQRNKGNFPGRFSGRQFSNSRSEMNVSTLELGDSALYLCASSLGPGSSYNSPLHFGNGTRLTVT.

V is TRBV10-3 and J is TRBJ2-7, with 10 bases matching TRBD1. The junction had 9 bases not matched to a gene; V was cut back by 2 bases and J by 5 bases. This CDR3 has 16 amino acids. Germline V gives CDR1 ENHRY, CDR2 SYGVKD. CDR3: CAISEPGKGQGNEQYF. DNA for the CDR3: TGTGCCATCAGTGAGCCTGGTAAGGGACAGGGGAACGAGCAGTACTTC.

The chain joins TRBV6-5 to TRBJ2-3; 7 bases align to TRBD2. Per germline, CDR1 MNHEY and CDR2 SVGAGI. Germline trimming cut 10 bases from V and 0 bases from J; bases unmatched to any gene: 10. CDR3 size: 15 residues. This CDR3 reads CATAPAGVSTDTQYF. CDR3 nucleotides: TGTGCCACCGCGCCTGCGGGAGTGAGCACAGATACGCAGTATTTT.

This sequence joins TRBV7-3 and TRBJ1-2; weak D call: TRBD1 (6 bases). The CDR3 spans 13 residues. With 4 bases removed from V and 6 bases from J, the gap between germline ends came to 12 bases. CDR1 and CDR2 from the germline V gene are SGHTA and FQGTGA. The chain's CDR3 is CASSSGGYDGYTF. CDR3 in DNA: TGTGCCAGCAGCTCGGGGGGCTACGATGGCTACACCTTC.

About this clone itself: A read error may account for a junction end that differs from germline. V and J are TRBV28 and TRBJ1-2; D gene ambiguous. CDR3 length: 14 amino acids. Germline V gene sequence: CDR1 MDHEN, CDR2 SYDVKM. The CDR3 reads CVSTLGHHNYGYTF. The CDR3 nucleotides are TGTGTCAGCACCCTAGGGCACCACAACTATGGCTACACCTTC.

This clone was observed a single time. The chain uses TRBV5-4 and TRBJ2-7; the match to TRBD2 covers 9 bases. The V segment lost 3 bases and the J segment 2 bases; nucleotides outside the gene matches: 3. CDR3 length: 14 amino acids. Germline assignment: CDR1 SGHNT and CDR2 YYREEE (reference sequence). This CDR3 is CASSSEREAYEQYF. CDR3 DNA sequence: TGTGCCAGCAGCTCGGAGCGGGAGGCCTACGAGCAGTACTTC.